Shown below are 21 T cell receptor beta chains from a single sample sequenced in a study of T cells after yellow fever vaccination. TCRdb re-derived calls from the 5' RACE reads in MiXCR, one entry per CDR3 protein. The sample has nearly 350,000 distinct CDR3 sequences; around 8.1% are singletons. The specimen comprised PBMCs, sampled about 49 days after the first yellow fever vaccination. These receptors were taken from a man younger than 35 who received the YFV17D yellow fever vaccine.

This clonotype was detected many times. The chain couples TRBV3-1 to TRBJ1-5, with TRBD1 matching over 8 bases. With 4 bases clipped from V and 1 base from J, the junction kept 9 bases outside the gene matches. The CDR3 is 17 amino acids. Germline CDR1 and CDR2: LGHDT and YNNKEL (reference sequence). Here the CDR3 reads CASSPTSGTGSNQPQHF. CDR3 bases: TGTGCCAGCAGCCCTACCTCCGGGACAGGAAGCAATCAGCCCCAGCATTTT.

The rearrangement links TRBV12-3 or TRBV12-4 to TRBJ1-1; the D is unclear. CDR3 size: 15 residues. Trimming removed 6 bases from V and 1 base from J, with 15 bases in between. CDR3 sequence: CASSKTVMRNTEAFF. CDR3 in DNA: TGTGCCAGCAGCAAAACCGTCATGCGGAACACTGAAGCTTTCTTT.

This sequence joins TRBV11-2 and TRBJ2-2; 15 positions match TRBD2. The CDR3 is made up of 18 amino acids. The V gene end was trimmed by 5 bases and the J gene end by 1 base; junction bases not matched to a gene: 5. Per germline, CDR1 SGHAT and CDR2 FQNNGV. The CDR3 protein is CASSPGTSGGRNTGELFF. In DNA, the CDR3 is TGTGCCAGCAGCCCAGGGACTAGCGGGGGGAGGAACACCGGGGAGCTGTTTTTT.

There are a few counts of this clonotype. The rearrangement links TRBV3-1 to TRBJ2-5, with TRBD2 as a possible D gene (5 bases). Germline V gene lookup returns CDR1 LGHDT and CDR2 YNNKEL (reference sequence). CDR3 size: 14 residues. Trimming pared 1 base from V and 5 bases from J, leaving 11 bases between. The CDR3 coding sequence is TGTGCCAGCAGCCAAGCGGGATTGGAGGAGACCCAGTACTTC. It translates to CASSQAGLEETQYF.

V and J are TRBV14 and TRBJ2-7; 9 bases fit TRBD2. CDR1 SGHDN and CDR2 FVKESK come from the germline V gene. The V gene end was trimmed by 5 bases and the J gene end by 3 bases; junction bases not matched to a gene: 2. The CDR3 runs 13 residues. The CDR3 reads CASSVSGGYEQYV. As DNA, the CDR3 is TGTGCCAGCAGCGTTAGCGGGGGCTACGAGCAGTACGTC.

This clonotype was counted ten times or more. The V gene is TRBV25-1, the J gene TRBJ2-2, with D possibly matching TRBD1 (6 bases). The V gene's germline CDR1 is MGHDK and CDR2 SYGVNS. CDR3 length equals 13 residues. V lost 8 bases to trimming and J lost 4 bases, with 11 bases between them. CDR3 sequence reads: CASWTATTGELFF. The CDR3 DNA follows: TGTGCCAGCTGGACAGCTACCACCGGGGAGCTGTTTTTT.

This clonotype turned up a few times. The J gene is TRBJ1-6, the V gene TRBV4-3, with no clear D. Germline V lookup: CDR1 LGHNA, CDR2 YSLEER. V was pared by 0 bases and J by 10 bases, with 13 bases between. The CDR3 has 15 amino acids. The CDR3 DNA follows: TGCGCCAGCAGCCAAGAGCCCCTTCTACTCTCACCCCTCCACTTT. Encoded protein: CASSQEPLLLSPLHF.

The rearrangement joins TRBV5-1 to TRBJ2-4, with D perhaps matching TRBD2 (6 bases). The CDR3 runs 14 residues. The V gene's germline CDR1 is SGHRS and CDR2 YFSETQ. V gave up 4 bases and J gave up 3 bases, with 11 bases separating them. Here the CDR3 reads CASSPGTDKNIQYF. DNA for the CDR3: TGCGCCAGCAGCCCCGGGACTGACAAAAACATTCAGTACTTC.

The genes are TRBV7-9 and TRBJ2-1; D gene uncertain. Trimming removed 4 bases at V and 8 bases at J, with 18 bases between. The CDR3 covers 15 residues. CDR1 is SEHNR and CDR2 is FQNEAQ in the germline V gene (reference sequence). The CDR3 spells CASSSHSDPADEQFF. For the CDR3, the DNA is TGTGCCAGCAGCTCCCACTCGGACCCGGCGGATGAGCAGTTCTTC.

This clonotype was picked up a small number of times. V and J are TRBV6-1 and TRBJ1-5, with D unresolved. V was cut by 8 bases and J by 4 bases, with 12 bases left in between. The CDR3 extends over 13 amino acids. Germline V lookup: CDR1 MNHNS, CDR2 SASEGT. CDR3: CASGPRTNQPQHF. Here the CDR3 DNA reads TGTGCCAGCGGCCCCCGGACTAATCAGCCCCAGCATTTT.

The rearrangement links TRBV5-6 to TRBJ2-5; 8 positions match TRBD2. Trimming took 1 base from V and 4 from J; bases not matched to a gene: 0. The germline CDR1 and CDR2 sequences are SGHDT and YYEEEE. The CDR3 is made up of 13 amino acids. CDR3 nucleotide sequence: TGTGCCAGCAGCTTGCTAGCGGGAGAGACCCAGTACTTC. The encoded protein is CASSLLAGETQYF.

The rearrangement links TRBV10-3 to TRBJ2-3, with TRBD2 as a possible D gene (6 bases). CDR1 and CDR2 (germline): ENHRY, SYGVKD. V dropped 4 bases and J dropped 0 bases, with 17 bases sitting between them. The CDR3 is 17 amino acids. For the CDR3, the DNA is TGTGCCATCAGTGCCCCCTCTAGCGAGTCTAGCACAGATACGCAGTATTTT. It translates to CAISAPSSESSTDTQYF.

This clonotype was observed a handful of times. The rearrangement links TRBV3-1 to TRBJ1-2; D remains unclear. The CDR3 contains 14 residues. In germline, CDR1 is LGHDT, CDR2 YNNKEL (reference sequence). The V gene lost 4 bases and the J gene lost 4 bases, with 13 bases spanning the gap. CDR3 residues: CASSPLGSSYGYTF. CDR3 coding DNA: TGTGCCAGCAGCCCCCTTGGCTCGTCCTATGGCTACACCTTC.

This clonotype was detected only a few times. The chain combines TRBV20-1 with TRBJ2-2; 12 bases map to TRBD2. V shed 0 bases and J 5 bases; nucleotides not matched to a gene: 7. The germline gives CDR1 DFQATT, CDR2 SNEGSKA (reference sequence). This CDR3 is 17 amino acids long. The CDR3 nucleotides read TGCAGTGCTAGAGATACTAGCGGGGGGTCCTGGACCGGGGAGCTGTTTTTT. It translates to CSARDTSGGSWTGELFF.

There are a few counts of this clonotype. The genes are TRBV7-9 and TRBJ2-7, with 11 bases lining up with TRBD2. The V gene end was trimmed by 2 bases and the J gene end by 5 bases; junction bases not matched to a gene: 5. The CDR3 sequence is 15 residues long. Per germline, CDR1 SEHNR and CDR2 FQNEAQ (reference sequence). CDR3 amino acids: CASSLRTSGPNEQYF. The DNA of the CDR3 is TGTGCCAGCAGCTTACGGACTAGCGGGCCCAACGAGCAGTACTTC.

The V gene is TRBV12-3 or TRBV12-4, the J gene TRBJ2-1; 11 bases align to TRBD2. Germline trimming cut 7 bases from V and 4 bases from J; bases unmatched to any gene: 6. The CDR3 sequence is 15 residues long. Written as DNA, the CDR3 is TGTGCCAGCACCTTAGCGGGGGGGTGGTACAATGAGCAGTTCTTC. It translates to CASTLAGGWYNEQFF.

J is TRBJ2-1 and V is TRBV7-2; 8 bases map to TRBD1. Per germline, CDR1 SGHTA and CDR2 FQGNSA. The CDR3 totals 15 residues. V trimming: 4 bases; J trimming: 4 bases; junction bases outside the gene matches: 6. This chain's CDR3 is CASSSRDRLYNEQFF. CDR3 sequence (DNA): TGTGCCAGCAGCTCACGGGACAGGTTATACAATGAGCAGTTCTTC.

The table lists this clonotype with many counts. The V gene is TRBV5-1, the J gene TRBJ1-6; no reliable D call. Germline lookup yields CDR1 SGHRS and CDR2 YFSETQ. V was pared by 7 bases and J by 7 bases, with 15 bases between. The CDR3 totals 14 residues. In nucleotides, the CDR3 is TGCGCCAGCCGCCATAGCGGGGAAAATTCACCCCTCCACTTT. Residues: CASRHSGENSPLHF.

The rearrangement links TRBV5-1 to TRBJ2-3; TRBD1 matches at 7 bases. CDR1 is SGHRS, CDR2 YFSETQ, per germline. CDR3 length: 14 residues. J gave up 2 bases and V 4 bases, and 4 bases lay outside the gene matches. The CDR3 sequence is CASSPTGDTDTQYF. The CDR3, as DNA: TGCGCCAGCAGCCCAACAGGGGACACAGATACGCAGTATTTT.

This clonotype occurred many times. V and J are TRBV5-1 and TRBJ2-5, with TRBD1 matching over 7 bases. The J segment lost 5 bases and the V segment lost 0 bases, leaving 4 bases of the junction unmatched. This CDR3 is 14 amino acids long. The V gene's germline CDR1 is SGHRS and CDR2 YFSETQ. The DNA of the CDR3 is TGCGCCAGCAGCTTGGGAGGGGGCGCGGAGACCCAGTACTTC. Protein sequence: CASSLGGGAETQYF.

This clonotype was seen more than once but under ten times. The chain employs TRBV5-4 and TRBJ1-2; D unresolved. CDR1 and CDR2 from the germline V gene are SGHNT and YYREEE (reference sequence). The CDR3 runs to 14 residues. V was clipped by 0 bases and J by 4 bases, with 10 bases between them. The chain's CDR3 is CASSLEASIYGYTF. In nucleotides, the CDR3 is TGTGCCAGCAGCTTGGAGGCCAGTATCTATGGCTACACCTTC.